This TCR beta chain was profiled in a study of T cell responses to AZD1222 COVID-19 vaccine. The CDR3 consists of 14 residues. V gave up 2 bases and J gave up 4 bases, with 15 bases separating them. Germline-derived CDR1 and CDR2 are GTSNPN and SVGIG (reference sequence). Libraries were prepared by immunoSEQ multiplex PCR; TCRdb keeps only in-frame clonotypes and omits some of them. The repertoire holds around 80,000 clones, roughly 88% seen once, with more than 9% in the top ten. The TCR originated in an adult who received the AZD1222 COVID-19 vaccine. This sequence joins TRBV30 and TRBJ2-7; maybe TRBD2 (7 bases). The sequenced sample was peripheral blood, obtained 28 days after the second AZD1222 dose. In DNA form, the CDR3 reads TGTGCCTGGAGTACCCGGGGGGCCTGGTACGAGCAGTACTTC. It encodes CAWSTRGAWYEQYF.